This T cell receptor (beta chain) was retrieved from a study of T cell responses to AZD1222 COVID-19 vaccine. Findings and limits, study-wide: Only after the peak T cell response were repertoires sampled. Among spike-specific TCRs, nearly half reportedly target unmutated variant regions.

Clones were sequenced by immunoSEQ multiplex PCR, and TCRdb holds only the in-frame ones, with some missing. Seen here are about 99,000 clones, approximately 91% observed once, and the top ten hold around 20%. Trimming removed 8 bases at V and 10 bases at J, with 12 bases between. Per the germline V gene, CDR1 is SQVTM and CDR2 is ANQGSEA. There are 10 residues in the CDR3. As regards this clone: The antigen is not known.

V gene TRBV29-1 combines with J gene TRBJ2-1; no definite D call. The sequence came from an adult in good health. This specimen was peripheral blood, taken on day 0 of AZD1222 vaccination. The CDR3 loop is CSWGRREQFF. The CDR3 nucleotides are TGCAGCTGGGGTCGGCGGGAGCAGTTCTTC.